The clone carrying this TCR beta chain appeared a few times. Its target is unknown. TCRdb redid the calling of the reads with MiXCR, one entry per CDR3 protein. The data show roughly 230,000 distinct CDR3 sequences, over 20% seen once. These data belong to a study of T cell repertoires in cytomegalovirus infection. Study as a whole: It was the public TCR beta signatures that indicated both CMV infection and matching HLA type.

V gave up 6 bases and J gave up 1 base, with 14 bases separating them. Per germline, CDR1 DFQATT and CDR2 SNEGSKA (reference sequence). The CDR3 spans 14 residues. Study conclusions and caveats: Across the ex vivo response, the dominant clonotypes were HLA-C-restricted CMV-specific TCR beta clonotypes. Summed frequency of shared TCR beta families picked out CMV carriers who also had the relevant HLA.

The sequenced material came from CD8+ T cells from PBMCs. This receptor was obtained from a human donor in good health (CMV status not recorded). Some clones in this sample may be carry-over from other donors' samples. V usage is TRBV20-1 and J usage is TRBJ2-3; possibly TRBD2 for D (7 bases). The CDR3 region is CSAGGGQGTDTQYF. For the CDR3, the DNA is TGCAGTGCGGGGGGGGGGCAGGGCACAGATACGCAGTATTTT.